The present T cell receptor (beta chain) was sequenced within a study of cytomegalovirus exposure and HLA in healthy donors. Researchers ran the PCR with 60 Vbeta and 13 Jbeta primers. Profiled with immunoSEQ multiplex PCR; TCRdb holds only in-frame clones, not every one. The sample includes about 67,000 clones, approximately 67% of them seen just once. Source material: PBMCs. This TCR derives from a woman between 25 and 40 years old in good health and CMV-seronegative.

The CDR3 bases are TGTGCCAGCAGCTTAGATCCCAACTCCCAAAACATTCAGTACTTC. Protein sequence: CASSLDPNSQNIQYF. The rearrangement joins TRBV7-8 to TRBJ2-4, with no clear D. V shed 1 base and J shed 5 bases, with 12 bases lying between them. CDR1 and CDR2 (germline): SGHVS, FQNEAQ. This CDR3 is 15 amino acids long.